This T cell receptor beta chain appears in the sequencing data of a study of blood T cell repertoires in COVID-19. Libraries were prepared by immunoSEQ multiplex PCR; TCRdb keeps only in-frame clonotypes and omits some of them. The table lists 75,000 to 100,000 clones, approximately 83% of them singletons. This clone was detected once. The CDR3 sequence is 13 residues long. CDR1 and CDR2 from the germline V gene are MGHDK and SYGVNS. Trimming stripped 2 bases from V and 5 bases from J, with 9 bases between. The sequenced sample consisted of peripheral blood. The chain uses TRBV25-1 and TRBJ1-2; D call uncertain. The clonotype comes from an elderly woman with acute or convalescent COVID-19. CDR3 amino acids: CASSEPSRYGYTF. DNA for the CDR3: TGTGCCAGCAGTGAACCCTCGCGATATGGCTACACCTTC.